This T cell receptor (beta chain) is drawn from a study of cytomegalovirus exposure and HLA in healthy donors. This clone was observed a handful of times. A multiplex PCR was run with 60 Vbeta primers and 13 Jbeta primers. The protocol was immunoSEQ multiplex PCR, while the TCRdb copy is restricted to in-frame clones and leaves out a portion. The table includes 120,000 or so clones, about 16% detected once. Trimming took 3 bases from V and 5 from J; bases not matched to a gene: 8. The CDR3 spans 15 residues. The germline V gene encodes CDR1 SGHAT and CDR2 FQDESV (reference sequence). The receptor comes from a woman under 30 in good health and CMV-seronegative. Sequenced: PBMCs. The J gene is TRBJ2-5, the V gene TRBV11-1; 8 positions match TRBD1. As DNA, the CDR3 is TGTGCCAGCAGCTTCGACAGGGGCTTCTTCGAGACCCAGTACTTC. Translating gives CASSFDRGFFETQYF.